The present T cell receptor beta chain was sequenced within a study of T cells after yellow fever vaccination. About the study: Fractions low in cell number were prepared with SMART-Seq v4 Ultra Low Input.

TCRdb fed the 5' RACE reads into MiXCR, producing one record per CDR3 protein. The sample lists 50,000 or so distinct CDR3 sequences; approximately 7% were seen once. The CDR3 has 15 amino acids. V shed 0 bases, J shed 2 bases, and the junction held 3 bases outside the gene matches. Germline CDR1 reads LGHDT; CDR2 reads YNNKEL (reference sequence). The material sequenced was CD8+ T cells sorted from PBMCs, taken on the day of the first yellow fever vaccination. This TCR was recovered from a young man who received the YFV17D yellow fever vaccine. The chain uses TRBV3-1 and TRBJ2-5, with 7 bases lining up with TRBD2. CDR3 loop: CASSQDQAGQETQYF. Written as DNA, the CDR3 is TGTGCCAGCAGCCAAGATCAAGCGGGGCAAGAGACCCAGTACTTC.